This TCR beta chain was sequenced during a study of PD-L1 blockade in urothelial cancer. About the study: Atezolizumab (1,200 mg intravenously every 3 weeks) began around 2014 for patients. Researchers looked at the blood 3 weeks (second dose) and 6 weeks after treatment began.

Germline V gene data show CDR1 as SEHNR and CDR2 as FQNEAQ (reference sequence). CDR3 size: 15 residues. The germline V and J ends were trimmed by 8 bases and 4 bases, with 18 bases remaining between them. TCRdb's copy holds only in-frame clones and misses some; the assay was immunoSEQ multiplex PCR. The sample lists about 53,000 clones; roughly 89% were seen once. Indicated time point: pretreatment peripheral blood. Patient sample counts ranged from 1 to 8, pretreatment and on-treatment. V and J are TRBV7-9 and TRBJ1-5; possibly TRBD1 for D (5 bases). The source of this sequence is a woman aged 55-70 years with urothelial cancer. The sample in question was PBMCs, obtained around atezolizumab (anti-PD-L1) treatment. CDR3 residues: CASSPAGNFNQPQHF. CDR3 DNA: TGTGCCAGCTCTCCGGCAGGGAATTTTAATCAGCCCCAGCATTTT.